The sequence of this TCR beta chain was determined in a study of blood T cell repertoires in COVID-19. About the research overall: Acute-phase and convalescent COVID-19 samples originated in the United States, Italy and Spain. From T cells, B-cell-depleted T cells, or PBMCs came the material, which was cDNA or gDNA.

CDR1 is SGHNT, CDR2 YENEEA, per germline. The CDR3 extends over 16 amino acids. The V gene lost 1 base and the J gene lost 2 bases, with 14 bases spanning the gap. As handled by the study authors: The authors estimated nucleated cell counts from reference gene primer amplification. Clones were sequenced by immunoSEQ multiplex PCR, and TCRdb holds only the in-frame ones, with some missing. V and J calls and clone size follow that table, whereas D and trimming were derived from the DNA. The sample yields 100,000 to 110,000 clones, around 88% seen once. The specimen sequenced was peripheral blood. The sequence came from a human donor in a cohort sampled during active COVID-19. The J gene is TRBJ2-5, the V gene TRBV11-3; D is perhaps TRBD2 (5 bases). The CDR3 loop reads CASSLATGSPQETQYF. The CDR3 DNA reads as TGTGCCAGCAGCTTAGCCACGGGGTCTCCACAAGAGACCCAGTACTTC.